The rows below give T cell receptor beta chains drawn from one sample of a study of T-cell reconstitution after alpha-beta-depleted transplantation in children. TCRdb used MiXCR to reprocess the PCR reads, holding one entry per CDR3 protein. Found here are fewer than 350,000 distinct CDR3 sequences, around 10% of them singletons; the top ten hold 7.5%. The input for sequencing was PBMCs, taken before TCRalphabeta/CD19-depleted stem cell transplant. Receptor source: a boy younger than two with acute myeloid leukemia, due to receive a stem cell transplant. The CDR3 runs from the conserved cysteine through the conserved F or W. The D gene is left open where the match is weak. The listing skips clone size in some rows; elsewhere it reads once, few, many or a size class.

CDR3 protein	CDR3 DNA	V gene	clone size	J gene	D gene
CASSLRILAGSTDTQYF	TGTGCCAGCAGCTTACGGATACTAGCGGGGAGCACAGATACGCAGTATTTT	TRBV28	many	TRBJ2-3	TRBD2
CASIRSWTGFRETQYF	TGTGCCAGCATAAGGTCCTGGACAGGGTTTCGAGAGACCCAGTACTTC	TRBV6-1	.	TRBJ2-5	TRBD1
CASSVVVKYNEQFF	TGTGCCAGCAGCGTTGTGGTGAAGTACAATGAGCAGTTCTTC	TRBV7-2	many	TRBJ2-1	.
CASSSKTPWVGYTF	TGTGCCAGCAGTTCAAAGACCCCTTGGGTTGGCTACACCTTC	TRBV28	many	TRBJ1-2	.
CASSESYNEQFF	TGCGCCAGCAGTGAGAGCTACAATGAGCAGTTCTTC	TRBV10-2	.	TRBJ2-1	.
CASRPGQPWNEQFF	TGTGCCAGCAGACCGGGACAGCCATGGAATGAGCAGTTCTTC	TRBV28	many	TRBJ2-1	TRBD1
CASSRLRGERSSYNEQFF	TGTGCCAGCAGCAGGTTAAGGGGGGAGCGCAGCTCCTACAATGAGCAGTTCTTC	TRBV11-2	few	TRBJ2-1	.
CASSLRGSNRETQYF	TGTGCCAGCAGCTTACGAGGTTCCAACAGGGAGACCCAGTACTTC	TRBV11-2	many	TRBJ2-5	.
CASSQGQGDAEAFF	TGCGCCAGCAGCCAAGGACAGGGCGACGCTGAAGCTTTCTTT	TRBV4-3	.	TRBJ1-1	TRBD1
CASSEWGVAKNIQYF	TGTGCCAGCAGTGAATGGGGGGTAGCCAAAAACATTCAGTACTTC	TRBV25-1	many	TRBJ2-4	.
CASSFYRVNTGELFF	TGTGCCAGCAGCTTCTACAGGGTCAACACCGGGGAGCTGTTTTTT	TRBV7-8	many	TRBJ2-2	.